A single sample gave rise to the 28 T cell receptor beta chains below, sequenced in a study of T-cell memory formation after mild COVID-19. TCRdb re-analysed the 5' RACE reads in MiXCR, keeping a single row per CDR3 protein. Of hundreds of thousands of distinct CDR3 sequences listed, around a quarter are singletons. The sequencing input was PBMCs or a T cell subset sorted from them (not recorded which). The receptor set was obtained from an adult woman who had mild COVID-19 (a few samples of this study predate the infection). Cell type and time point are not known.

A few counts support this clonotype. The chain employs TRBV7-9 and TRBJ1-1, with D unresolved. The germline V gene has CDR1 SEHNR and CDR2 FQNEAQ (reference sequence). The V and J ends lost 6 bases and 2 bases respectively, with 13 bases between them. CDR3 length: 14 amino acids. CDR3 sequence: CASSQPAYNTEAFF. The CDR3, as DNA: TGTGCCAGCAGTCAACCAGCATACAACACTGAAGCTTTCTTT. The entire variable domain, with the rest obtained from reference TRBV7-9 and TRBJ1-1, is as follows: DTGVSQNPRHKITKRGQNVTFRCDPISEHNRLYWYRQTLGQGPEFLTYFQNEAQLEKSRLLSDRFSAERPKGSFSTLEIQRTEQGDSAMYLCASSQPAYNTEAFFGQGTRLTVV.

This clonotype was picked up a small number of times. The V call is TRBV4-1, the J call TRBJ2-7; D perhaps matches TRBD1 (6 bases). Trimming took off 5 bases at V and 2 bases at J, with 19 bases between the two ends. The CDR3 spans 16 residues. The germline gives CDR1 MGHRA, CDR2 YSYEKL. As DNA, the CDR3 is TGCGCCAGCAGCAGAGCCGTCGACAGGCGACCCTACGAGCAGTACTTC. Protein: CASSRAVDRRPYEQYF.

This clonotype was seen a handful of times. This chain uses TRBV20-1 with TRBJ1-5; unclear D gene. V was shortened by 0 bases and J by 7 bases, with 7 bases between the two germline ends. This CDR3 region has 12 residues. Germline CDR1 and CDR2: DFQATT and SNEGSKA (reference sequence). CDR3 sequence reads: CSAREVAQPQHF. The CDR3 DNA sequence: TGCAGTGCTAGAGAAGTGGCCCAGCCCCAGCATTTT.

This clonotype was seen more than once but under ten times. This chain connects TRBV27 to TRBJ2-1; D possibly corresponds to TRBD2 (6 bases). Trimming cost V 3 bases and J 10 bases, with 19 bases left between them. In germline, CDR1 is MNHEY, CDR2 SMNVEV (reference sequence). The CDR3 totals 15 residues. CDR3 in DNA: TGTGCCAGCAGTTTTGCGGGGTTAGCCCTGATCGAGCAGTTCTTC. Protein product: CASSFAGLALIEQFF.

Only a few counts were recorded for this clonotype. This sequence joins TRBV7-9 and TRBJ1-5; D call uncertain. Trimming took off 10 bases at V and 8 bases at J, with 15 bases between the two ends. The CDR3 has 12 residues. Germline V gives CDR1 SEHNR, CDR2 FQNEAQ (reference sequence). This CDR3 is CATGGNREPQHF. The CDR3 nucleotides are TGTGCCACCGGCGGGAATAGAGAGCCCCAGCATTTT.

This clonotype was detected a few times. The chain joins TRBV5-6 to TRBJ2-2, with TRBD1 as a possible D gene (6 bases). This CDR3 contains 19 residues. V dropped 4 bases and J dropped 2 bases, with 24 bases sitting between them. The germline V gene has CDR1 SGHDT and CDR2 YYEEEE. The DNA of the CDR3 is TGTGCCAGCAGCGGTCCAGGGGCCTGGATCCCATTAAACACCGGGGAGCTGTTTTTT. Its translation: CASSGPGAWIPLNTGELFF.

This sequence joins TRBV12-3 or TRBV12-4 and TRBJ1-1; 9 bases line up with TRBD1. The CDR3 consists of 16 residues. The junction had 11 bases not matched to a gene; V was cut back by 5 bases and J by 4 bases. The CDR3 DNA reads as TGTGCCAGCAGTACTAGGACAGGGGCTATCGGCACTGAAGCTTTCTTT. Amino acid sequence: CASSTRTGAIGTEAFF.

The chain is built from TRBV3-1 and TRBJ2-2; 10 bases fit TRBD2. After removal of 1 base from V and 2 bases from J, the junction contained 10 bases not matched to a gene. This CDR3 region has 19 residues. Germline V gene sequence: CDR1 LGHDT, CDR2 YNNKEL (reference sequence). CDR3 nucleotide sequence: TGTGCCAGCAGCCAAGTGCTGGCCCAACTAGCGGGAAACACCGGGGAGCTGTTTTTT. The encoded protein is CASSQVLAQLAGNTGELFF.

This clonotype was seen only a few times. The genes are TRBV9 and TRBJ2-7; 10 bases fit TRBD1. The length of the CDR3 is 15 residues. The V gene end was trimmed by 4 bases and the J gene end by 7 bases; junction bases not matched to a gene: 11. CDR1 and CDR2 (germline): SGDLS, YYNGEE. This CDR3 reads CASSPPDRGFEEQYF. The CDR3 DNA reads TGTGCCAGCAGCCCCCCGGACAGGGGGTTTGAAGAGCAGTACTTC.

V and J are TRBV15 and TRBJ2-3, with D perhaps matching TRBD2 (6 bases). Germline V lookup: CDR1 LNHNV, CDR2 YYDKDF (reference sequence). Deletions cut 0 bases from V and 2 bases from J, with 15 bases between. The CDR3 length is 17 residues. This chain's CDR3 is CATSRDWGTPATDTQYF. CDR3 nucleotides: TGTGCCACCAGCAGAGATTGGGGGACTCCTGCCACAGATACGCAGTATTTT.

The genes are TRBV9 and TRBJ2-3, with D maybe TRBD2 (7 bases). The CDR3 is 15 residues long. V was shortened by 4 bases and J by 5 bases, with 17 bases between the two germline ends. The germline CDR1 and CDR2 sequences are SGDLS and YYNGEE. In nucleotides, the CDR3 is TGTGCCAGCAGCCCTAGGGGGGGCCCGGGAGATACGCAGTATTTT. Translated, it gives CASSPRGGPGDTQYF.

Notes on this clonotype: One end of the junction is discordant with germline, which a read error may explain. The rearrangement joins TRBV6-5 to TRBJ2-2, with D perhaps matching TRBD1 (6 bases). Germline-derived CDR1 and CDR2 are MNHEY and SVGAGI. This CDR3 region has 11 residues. The DNA for the CDR3 is TGTGCCAGCAGTTACTCGGGGGCGCTGTTTTTT. It codes for CASSYSGALFF.

The count of this clonotype is one. The chain employs TRBV12-3 or TRBV12-4 and TRBJ2-1; TRBD2 might be the D (5 bases). The CDR3 is 16 amino acids. The V and J ends lost 5 bases and 0 bases respectively, with 14 bases between them. CDR3 in amino acids: CASSVIGLASYNEQFF. CDR3 coding DNA: TGTGCCAGCAGTGTAATCGGGCTAGCCTCCTACAATGAGCAGTTCTTC.

This clonotype was seen more than once but under ten times. The V gene is TRBV7-9, the J gene TRBJ1-4, with D unresolved. CDR1 and CDR2 (germline): SEHNR, FQNEAQ (reference sequence). V dropped 5 bases and J dropped 7 bases, with 17 bases sitting between them. The CDR3 is 15 residues long. CDR3 in DNA: TGTGCCAGCAGCCCACCAGGAGGAGGGAGTGAAAAACTGTTTTTT. It codes for CASSPPGGGSEKLFF. The full variable domain, in which reference TRBV7-9 and TRBJ1-4 provide the parts outside the CDR3, is DTGVSQNPRHKITKRGQNVTFRCDPISEHNRLYWYRQTLGQGPEFLTYFQNEAQLEKSRLLSDRFSAERPKGSFSTLEIQRTEQGDSAMYLCASSPPGGGSEKLFFGSGTQLSVL.

J is TRBJ2-7 and V is TRBV24-1; D not resolved. Per germline, CDR1 KGHDR and CDR2 SFDVKD. Trimming took off 5 bases at V and 6 bases at J, with 13 bases between the two ends. The CDR3 is 13 amino acids. CDR3 DNA: TGTGCCACCAGTGTGACATCCTACGGCGAGCAGTACTTC. Translating it yields CATSVTSYGEQYF.

J is TRBJ1-6 and V is TRBV7-2, with D tentatively TRBD1 (5 bases). Trimming cost V 1 base and J 7 bases, with 8 bases left between them. The length of the CDR3 is 14 residues. From germline, CDR1 is SGHTA and CDR2 FQGNSA. This CDR3 reads CASSLETANSPLHF. CDR3 sequence (DNA): TGTGCCAGCAGCTTAGAGACAGCCAATTCACCCCTCCACTTT.

This clonotype was recorded a few times. Here the CDR3 DNA reads TGCAGTGCTAGAGACCAGGGCGTAGGGTACGAGCAGTACTTC. Translating gives CSARDQGVGYEQYF. The V call is TRBV20-1, the J call TRBJ2-7; tentatively, D is TRBD1 (5 bases). The CDR3 runs to 14 residues. Per the germline V gene, CDR1 is DFQATT and CDR2 is SNEGSKA (reference sequence). Trimming took 0 bases from V and 4 from J, leaving 13 bases between them.

The V gene is TRBV20-1, the J gene TRBJ2-7; 7 bases agree with TRBD2. CDR1 and CDR2 from the germline V gene are DFQATT and SNEGSKA (reference sequence). The CDR3 extends over 14 amino acids. Trimming at V came to 1 base and at J to 2 bases, leaving 5 bases not matched to a gene. The CDR3 nucleotides are TGCAGTGCTAGAGTTCTAGCGGAAACCTACGAGCAGTACTTC. Residues: CSARVLAETYEQYF.

This clonotype came up once. This sequence joins TRBV5-4 and TRBJ1-5; 10 bases map to TRBD1. Looked up from germline, CDR1 is SGHNT and CDR2 is YYREEE (reference sequence). The CDR3 is 16 amino acids. The ends lost 3 bases at V and 1 base at J; junction bases unmatched: 4. The CDR3 bases are TGTGCCAGCAGCTGGACAGGGGGTGAGAGCAATCAGCCCCAGCATTTT. This encodes CASSWTGGESNQPQHF.

V is TRBV7-8 and J is TRBJ2-7, with TRBD1 matching over 11 bases. The germline CDR1 and CDR2 sequences are SGHVS and FQNEAQ. The CDR3 loop spans 17 amino acids. The ends lost 5 bases at V and 1 base at J; junction bases unmatched: 10. CDR3 protein: CASSPPYRDRGSYEQYF. In DNA, the CDR3 is TGTGCCAGCAGCCCACCTTACCGGGACAGGGGGTCCTACGAGCAGTACTTC.

The chain joins TRBV7-6 to TRBJ2-3; 9 bases agree with TRBD2. V was clipped by 4 bases and J by 5 bases; unmatched bases: 10. The length of the CDR3 is 16 residues. In germline, CDR1 is SGHVS, CDR2 FNYEAQ. In DNA form, the CDR3 reads TGTGCCAGCAGCTCCCAGCGGGGGGCTGAGGAAGATACGCAGTATTTT. Amino acids: CASSSQRGAEEDTQYF.

This clonotype was detected only a few times. V and J are TRBV7-6 and TRBJ2-7; 15 nucleotides agree with TRBD2. Germline loops: CDR1 SGHVS, CDR2 FNYEAQ. The V and J ends lost 5 bases and 4 bases, in that order; junction bases with no gene match: 9. This CDR3 region has 17 residues. CDR3 residues: CASSPGPGLAGGYEQYF. The CDR3, as DNA: TGTGCCAGCAGCCCGGGGCCGGGACTAGCGGGGGGATACGAGCAGTACTTC.

This clonotype was observed a handful of times. The rearrangement links TRBV4-1 to TRBJ2-3; 9 nucleotides agree with TRBD1. The V and J ends lost 6 bases and 4 bases, in that order; junction bases with no gene match: 5. The CDR3 totals 14 residues. Looked up from germline, CDR1 is MGHRA and CDR2 is YSYEKL. As DNA, the CDR3 is TGCGCCAGCAGTACAGGGGGCTTCGCAGATACGCAGTATTTT. Translating gives CASSTGGFADTQYF.

There are a few counts of this clonotype. CDR3 in DNA: TGTGCCAGCAGTTTCTGGATGATTACTACAGGGGGCAAAGGCTATGAGCAGTTCTTC. It yields the protein CASSFWMITTGGKGYEQFF. This chain uses TRBV12-3 or TRBV12-4 with TRBJ2-1; 9 nucleotides line up with TRBD1. V was clipped by 3 bases and J by 8 bases; unmatched bases: 20. The CDR3 is 19 amino acids.

The chain combines TRBV18 with TRBJ2-2; D possibly corresponds to TRBD2 (5 bases). Looked up from germline, CDR1 is KGHSH and CDR2 is LQKENI. V was clipped by 3 bases and J by 2 bases, with 13 bases between them. The CDR3 runs 16 residues. The DNA for the CDR3 is TGTGCCAGCTCACCGGGGAGCTCCCCCAACACCGGGGAGCTGTTTTTT. This gives the protein CASSPGSSPNTGELFF.

This sequence joins TRBV7-9 and TRBJ2-7; D remains unclear. The germline CDR1 and CDR2 sequences are SEHNR and FQNEAQ (reference sequence). The CDR3 is 15 amino acids. V lost 5 bases to trimming and J lost 0 bases, with 14 bases between them. CDR3 loop: CASSGDLKNSYEQYF. The CDR3 DNA reads as TGTGCCAGCAGCGGAGACCTGAAAAACTCCTACGAGCAGTACTTC.

V gene TRBV7-2 combines with J gene TRBJ2-5, with 8 bases identical to TRBD2. V lost 4 bases to trimming and J lost 5 bases; unmatched junction nucleotides: 6. The CDR3 extends over 14 amino acids. Germline CDR1 and CDR2: SGHTA and FQGNSA. Written as DNA, the CDR3 is TGTGCCAGCAGCTCTTCAGCGGGGGAGGAGACCCAGTACTTC. Translation gives CASSSSAGEETQYF.

This chain uses TRBV2 with TRBJ1-5, with D perhaps matching TRBD1 (5 bases). V was trimmed by 2 bases and J by 11 bases, leaving 10 bases between them. This CDR3 has 12 residues. Germline CDR1 and CDR2: SNHLY and FYNNEI. CDR3 protein: CASSEQGVSQHF. DNA for the CDR3: TGTGCCAGCAGTGAACAGGGTGTGTCCCAGCATTTT.